This T cell receptor (beta chain) was sequenced during a study of post-analysis software for immune sequencing data. General observations from the study: Included in a set of about 5 TRBV segments more frequent in patients than controls were TRBV5-6, TRBV5-1 and TRBV20-1. Compared against controls, patients with multiple sclerosis displayed significantly lower normalized Chao1 diversity.

V was clipped by 4 bases and J by 6 bases, with 20 bases between them. The CDR3 contains 16 residues. CDR1 SGHRS and CDR2 YFSETQ come from the germline V gene. Remarks on this clonotype: Its matching antigen is unknown.

Prepared TCR beta cDNA libraries contained unique molecular identifiers. TCRdb passed the PCR reads through MiXCR, listing each CDR3 protein once. The top ten hold around 3.2% of the sample, which has about 210,000 distinct CDR3 sequences, 29% seen once. The chain couples TRBV5-1 to TRBJ2-1; weak D call: TRBD2 (6 bases). The TCR originated in a girl younger than 18 with multiple sclerosis. The sequencing input was blood. The CDR3 spells CASSPLHWGDGNEQFF. The CDR3 region has the DNA TGCGCCAGCAGCCCGCTTCACTGGGGGGATGGCAATGAGCAGTTCTTC.